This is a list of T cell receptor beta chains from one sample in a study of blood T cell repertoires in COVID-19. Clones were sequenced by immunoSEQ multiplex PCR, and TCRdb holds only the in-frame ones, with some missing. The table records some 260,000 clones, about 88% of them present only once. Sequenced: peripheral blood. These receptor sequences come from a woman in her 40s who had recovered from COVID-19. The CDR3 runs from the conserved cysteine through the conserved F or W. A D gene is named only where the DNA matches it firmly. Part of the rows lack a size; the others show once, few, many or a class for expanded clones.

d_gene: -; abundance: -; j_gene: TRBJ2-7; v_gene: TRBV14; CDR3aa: CASSHSVLRGTYEQYF; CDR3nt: TGTGCCAGCAGCCACTCGGTTTTACGGGGGACCTACGAGCAGTACTTC
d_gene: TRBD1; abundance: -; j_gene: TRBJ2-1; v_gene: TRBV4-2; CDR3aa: CASSQVEGTVNNNEQFF; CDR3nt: TGTGCCAGCAGCCAAGTTGAGGGGACAGTAAATAACAATGAGCAGTTCTTC
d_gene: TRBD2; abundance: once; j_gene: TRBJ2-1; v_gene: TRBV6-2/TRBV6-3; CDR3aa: CASSYSTSGSGNEQFF; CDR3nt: TGTGCCAGCAGTTACTCGACTAGCGGGAGCGGGAATGAGCAGTTCTTC
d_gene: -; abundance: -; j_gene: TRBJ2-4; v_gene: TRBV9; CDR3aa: CASSVEPTGSKNIQYF; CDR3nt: TGTGCCAGCAGCGTAGAACCGACGGGGTCCAAAAACATTCAGTACTTC
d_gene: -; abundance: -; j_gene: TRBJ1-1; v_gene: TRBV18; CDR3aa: CASSPLTGASEAFF; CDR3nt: TGTGCCAGCTCACCGTTAACAGGAGCCTCTGAAGCTTTCTTT
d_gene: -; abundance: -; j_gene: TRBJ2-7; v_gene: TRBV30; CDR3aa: CAWSVQGGLGNEQYF; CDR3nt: TGTGCCTGGAGTGTACAAGGAGGGCTCGGCAACGAGCAGTACTTC
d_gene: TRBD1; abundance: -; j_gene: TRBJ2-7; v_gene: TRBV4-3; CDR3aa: CASSQGTGRGYEQYF; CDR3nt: TGCGCCAGCAGCCAAGGGACAGGGAGAGGCTACGAGCAGTACTTC
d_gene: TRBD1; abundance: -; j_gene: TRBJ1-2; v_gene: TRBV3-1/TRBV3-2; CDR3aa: CASSQGDRGSDGYTF; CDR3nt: TGTGCCAGCAGCCAAGGGGACAGGGGATCCGATGGCTACACCTTC
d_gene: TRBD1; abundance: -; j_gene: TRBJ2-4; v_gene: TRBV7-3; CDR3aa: CASSPQTGGGLAKNIQYF; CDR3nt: TGTGCCAGCAGCCCCCAGACAGGGGGAGGACTGGCCAAAAACATTCAGTACTTC
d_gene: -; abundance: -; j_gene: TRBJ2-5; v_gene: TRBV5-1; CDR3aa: CASSLSVLAETQYF; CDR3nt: TGCGCCAGCAGCCTTAGCGTTCTTGCGGAGACCCAGTACTTC
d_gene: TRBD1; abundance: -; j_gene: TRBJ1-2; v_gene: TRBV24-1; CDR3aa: CATAHRFGTASNYGYTF; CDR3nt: TGTGCCACCGCCCATAGATTCGGGACAGCTTCTAACTATGGCTACACCTTC
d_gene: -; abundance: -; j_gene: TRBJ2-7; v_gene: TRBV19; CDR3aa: CASSIGHSDEQYF; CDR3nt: TGTGCCAGTAGTATAGGACACTCAGATGAGCAGTACTTC
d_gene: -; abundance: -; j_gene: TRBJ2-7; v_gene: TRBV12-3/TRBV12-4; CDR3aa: CASSSGSGYEQYF; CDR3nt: TGTGCCAGCAGTAGCGGATCTGGTTACGAGCAGTACTTC
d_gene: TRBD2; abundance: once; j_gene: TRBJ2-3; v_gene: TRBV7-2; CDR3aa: CASSVRTSGTSTDTQYF; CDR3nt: TGTGCCAGCAGCGTTAGGACTAGCGGGACAAGCACAGATACGCAGTATTTT
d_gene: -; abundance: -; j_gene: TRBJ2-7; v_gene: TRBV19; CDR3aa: CASRDRLSSYEQYF; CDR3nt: TGTGCCAGTAGGGACAGATTGAGCTCCTACGAGCAGTACTTC
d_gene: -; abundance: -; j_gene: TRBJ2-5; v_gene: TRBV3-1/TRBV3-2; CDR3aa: CASSQGVALRETQYF; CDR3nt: TGTGCCAGCAGCCAAGGGGTGGCCCTCAGGGAGACCCAGTACTTC
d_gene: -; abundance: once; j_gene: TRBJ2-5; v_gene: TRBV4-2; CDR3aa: CASSQDIVRRGGEETQYF; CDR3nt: TGTGCCAGCAGCCAAGATATAGTCAGGAGGGGCGGAGAGGAGACCCAGTACTTC
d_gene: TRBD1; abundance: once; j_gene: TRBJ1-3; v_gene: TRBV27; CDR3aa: CASSATGARNTIYF; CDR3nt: TGTGCCAGCAGTGCGACAGGGGCAAGAAACACCATATATTTT
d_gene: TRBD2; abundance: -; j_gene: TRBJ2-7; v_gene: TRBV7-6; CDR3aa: CASSLGDLIAGGLSYEQYF; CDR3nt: TGTGCCAGCAGCTTAGGCGACCTCATAGCGGGAGGACTCTCCTACGAGCAGTACTTC
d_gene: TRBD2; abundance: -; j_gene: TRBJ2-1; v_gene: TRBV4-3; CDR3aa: CASSQEVGGRGTSGGLGNEQFF; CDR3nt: TGCGCCAGCAGCCAAGAAGTTGGAGGGCGTGGGACTAGCGGGGGTCTTGGCAATGAGCAGTTCTTC
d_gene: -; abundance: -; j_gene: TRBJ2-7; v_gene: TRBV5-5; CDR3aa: CASSIYPGASGYEQYF; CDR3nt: TGTGCCAGCAGCATCTACCCTGGGGCATCGGGCTACGAGCAGTACTTC
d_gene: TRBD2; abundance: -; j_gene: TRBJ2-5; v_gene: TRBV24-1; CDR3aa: CATSDSLAGGLRGETQYF; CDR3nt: TGTGCCACCAGTGATTCACTAGCGGGGGGCCTAAGGGGAGAGACCCAGTACTTC
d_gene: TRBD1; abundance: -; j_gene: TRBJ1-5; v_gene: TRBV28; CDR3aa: CASRSPGGNSNQPQHF; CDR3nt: TGTGCCAGCAGGTCTCCAGGGGGAAATAGCAATCAGCCCCAGCATTTT
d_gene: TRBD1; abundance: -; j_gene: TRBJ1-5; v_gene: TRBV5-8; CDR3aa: CASSLSRGAFNQPQHF; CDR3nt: TGTGCCAGCAGCTTGTCCAGGGGGGCCTTCAATCAGCCCCAGCATTTT
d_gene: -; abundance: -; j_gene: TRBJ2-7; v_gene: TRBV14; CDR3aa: CASSQDRAREQYF; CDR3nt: TGTGCCAGCAGCCAAGACAGGGCTCGGGAGCAGTACTTC
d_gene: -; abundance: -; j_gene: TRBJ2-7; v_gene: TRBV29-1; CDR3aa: CSVEAAEGRGLYEQYF; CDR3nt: TGCAGCGTTGAAGCCGCTGAGGGGAGGGGGTTATACGAGCAGTACTTC
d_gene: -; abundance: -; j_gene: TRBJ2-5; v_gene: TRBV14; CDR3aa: CASSQPRGRETQYF; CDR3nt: TGTGCCAGCAGCCAACCCAGGGGTCGAGAGACCCAGTACTTC
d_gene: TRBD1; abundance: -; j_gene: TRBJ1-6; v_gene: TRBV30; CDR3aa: CAWTLTGWGSPLHF; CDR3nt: TGTGCCTGGACCCTGACAGGGTGGGGTTCACCCCTCCACTTT
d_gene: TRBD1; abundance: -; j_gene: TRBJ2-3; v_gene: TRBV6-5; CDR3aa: CASSLGTGSDTQYF; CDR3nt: TGTGCCAGCAGTTTGGGGACAGGGTCAGATACGCAGTATTTT
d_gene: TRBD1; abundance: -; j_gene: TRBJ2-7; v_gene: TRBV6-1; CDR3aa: CASSEARTGGHEQYF; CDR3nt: TGTGCCAGCAGTGAAGCGCGAACAGGGGGTCACGAGCAGTACTTC
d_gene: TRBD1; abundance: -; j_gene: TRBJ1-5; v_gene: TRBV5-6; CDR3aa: CASSLFDRDSNQPQHF; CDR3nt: TGTGCCAGCAGCTTGTTTGACAGGGATAGCAATCAGCCCCAGCATTTT
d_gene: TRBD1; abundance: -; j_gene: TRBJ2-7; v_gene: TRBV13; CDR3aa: CASSSYGQGAYEQYF; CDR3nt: TGTGCCAGCAGCTCATACGGACAGGGAGCATACGAGCAGTACTTC
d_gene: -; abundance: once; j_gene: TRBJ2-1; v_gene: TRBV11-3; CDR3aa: CASSAGRLTPGNEQFF; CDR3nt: TGTGCCAGCAGCGCGGGCAGGCTTACCCCTGGCAATGAGCAGTTCTTC
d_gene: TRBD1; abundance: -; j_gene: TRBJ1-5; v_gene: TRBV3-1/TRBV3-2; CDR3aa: CASSRGQGVSNQPQHF; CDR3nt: TGTGCCAGCAGCCGCGGACAGGGAGTATCCAATCAGCCCCAGCATTTT
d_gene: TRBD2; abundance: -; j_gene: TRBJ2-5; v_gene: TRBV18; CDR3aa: CASSPTSGGWETQYF; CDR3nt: TGTGCCAGCTCACCTACTAGCGGGGGATGGGAGACCCAGTACTTC
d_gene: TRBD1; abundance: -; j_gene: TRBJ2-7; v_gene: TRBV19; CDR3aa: CASSLRTGLSYEQYF; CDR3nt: TGTGCCAGTAGCCTCAGGACAGGGTTATCCTACGAGCAGTACTTC
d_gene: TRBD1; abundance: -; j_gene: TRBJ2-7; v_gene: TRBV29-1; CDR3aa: CSVRQGAQEQYF; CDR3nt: TGCAGCGTGCGACAGGGGGCGCAGGAGCAGTACTTC
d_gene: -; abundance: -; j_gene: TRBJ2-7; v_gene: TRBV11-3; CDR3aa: CASSLSGYEQYF; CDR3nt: TGTGCCAGCAGCTTATCAGGCTACGAGCAGTACTTC
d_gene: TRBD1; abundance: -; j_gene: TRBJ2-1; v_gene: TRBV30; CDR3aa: CAWRSGTGNNEQFF; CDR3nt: TGTGCCTGGAGATCCGGGACAGGGAACAATGAGCAGTTCTTC
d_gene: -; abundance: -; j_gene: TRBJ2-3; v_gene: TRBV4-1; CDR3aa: CASSQEKEDTQYF; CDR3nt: TGCGCCAGCAGCCAAGAAAAGGAGGATACGCAGTATTTT
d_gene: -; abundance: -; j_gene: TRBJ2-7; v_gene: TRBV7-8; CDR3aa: CASSLAEGYEQYF; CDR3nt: TGTGCCAGCAGCTTAGCGGAGGGGTACGAGCAGTACTTC
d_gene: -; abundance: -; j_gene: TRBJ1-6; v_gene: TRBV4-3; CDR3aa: CASSQDTPRQYNSPLHF; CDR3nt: TGCGCCAGCAGCCAAGATACCCCAAGACAGTACAATTCACCCCTCCACTTT
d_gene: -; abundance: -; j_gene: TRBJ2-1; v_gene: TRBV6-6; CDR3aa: CASSYSYGQTYNEQFF; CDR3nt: TGTGCCAGCAGTTACTCGTATGGGCAGACCTACAATGAGCAGTTCTTC
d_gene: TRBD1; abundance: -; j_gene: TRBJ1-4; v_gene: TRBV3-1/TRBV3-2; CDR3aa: CASSHLQGFLEKLFF; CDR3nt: TGTGCCAGCAGCCACTTACAGGGGTTTTTAGAAAAACTGTTTTTT
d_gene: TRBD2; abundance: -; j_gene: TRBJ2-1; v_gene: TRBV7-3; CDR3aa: CASSWGTSGNSEQFF; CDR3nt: TGTGCCAGCAGCTGGGGGACTAGCGGGAATTCTGAGCAGTTCTTC
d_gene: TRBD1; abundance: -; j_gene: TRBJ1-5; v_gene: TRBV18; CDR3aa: CASSLDRQPQHF; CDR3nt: TGTGCCAGCTCGCTGGACAGGCAGCCTCAGCATTTT
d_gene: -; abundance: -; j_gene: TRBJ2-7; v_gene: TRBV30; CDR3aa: CAWTEQGDYEQYF; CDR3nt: TGTGCCTGGACCGAACAGGGAGACTACGAGCAGTACTTC
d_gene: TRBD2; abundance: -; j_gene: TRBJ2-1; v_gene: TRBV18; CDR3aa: CASSLGLDGEQFF; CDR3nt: TGTGCCAGCTCACTTGGACTAGACGGTGAGCAGTTCTTC
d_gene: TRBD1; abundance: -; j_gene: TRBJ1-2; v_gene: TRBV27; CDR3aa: CASRTLTGGGSSGYTF; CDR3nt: TGTGCCAGCAGAACCTTGACAGGGGGTGGTAGTAGTGGCTACACCTTC
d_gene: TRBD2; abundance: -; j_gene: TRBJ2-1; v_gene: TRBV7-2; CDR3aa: CASSLAGTSGAYEQFF; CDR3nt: TGTGCCAGCAGCTTAGCGGGGACTAGCGGGGCTTATGAGCAGTTCTTC
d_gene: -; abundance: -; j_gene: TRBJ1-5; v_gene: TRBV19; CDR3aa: CASQGPSRQPQHF; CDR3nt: TGTGCCAGCCAGGGTCCCTCTAGGCAGCCCCAGCATTTT
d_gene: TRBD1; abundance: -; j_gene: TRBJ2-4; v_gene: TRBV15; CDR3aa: CATSREWDRENIQYF; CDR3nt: TGTGCCACCAGCAGAGAATGGGACAGGGAGAACATTCAGTACTTC
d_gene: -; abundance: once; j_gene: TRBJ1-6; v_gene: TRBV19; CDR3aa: CASSMTSSSPLHF; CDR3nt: TGTGCCAGTAGTATGACTTCCAGTTCACCCCTCCACTTT